This T cell receptor (beta chain) was sequenced for a study of cytomegalovirus exposure and HLA in healthy donors. Per the germline V gene, CDR1 is SNHLY and CDR2 is FYNNEI. CDR3 size: 15 residues. V lost 6 bases, J lost 6 bases, and 17 bases lay in between. Those who donated were healthy bone marrow donors. Although they were nominally healthy when sampled, donors likely had unrecorded immune exposures. Primers for the PCR totalled 60 Vbeta and 13 Jbeta. Profiling relied on immunoSEQ multiplex PCR, and the TCRdb table lists in-frame clones only, not all of them. The sample holds more than 80,000 clones; 60% to 85% are singletons and the top ten take less than 6.5%.

V usage is TRBV2 and J usage is TRBJ2-2, with D possibly TRBD1 on 5 matching bases. Sequenced: PBMCs. The sequence was collected from a man between 18 and 35 years old in good health and CMV-seropositive. This CDR3 is CASRVSGLSAGELFF. DNA of the CDR3: TGTGCCAGCAGAGTCTCAGGGTTGTCGGCCGGGGAGCTGTTTTTT.